A selection of T cell receptor beta chains follows, all from one sample in a study of control samples from healthy donors and cancer patients. Sequencing used immunoSEQ multiplex PCR; TCRdb keeps in-frame clones, though not all of them. Of roughly 130,000 clones listed, approximately 92% are singletons. The source material was blood. The receptors originated from a man in his thirties or forties in good health. The CDR3 runs from the conserved cysteine through the conserved F or W. The order of the fields is D gene, V gene, J gene, clone size, CDR3 DNA, CDR3 protein. A D gene is named only where the DNA matches it firmly. Not every row has a clone size; where given, it reads once, few, many or a size class.

>NA|TRBV27|TRBJ2-1|NA
TGTGCCAGCAGTTTAGAGGGCTCCTACAATGAGCAGTTCTTC
CASSLEGSYNEQFF
>TRBD1|TRBV6-5|TRBJ1-5|once
TGTGCCAGCAGGTCGACAGGGGCGAGCAATCAGCCCCAGCATTTT
CASRSTGASNQPQHF
>TRBD2|TRBV2|TRBJ2-7|NA
TGTGCCAGCAGTGATCTTCGCGGGAGGATGGACGAGCAGTACTTC
CASSDLRGRMDEQYF
>TRBD1|TRBV15|TRBJ1-5|NA
TGTGCCACCAGCAGAGGACAGGGTGGTAATCAGCCCCAGCATTTT
CATSRGQGGNQPQHF
>NA|TRBV30|TRBJ1-1|NA
TGTGCCTGGAGTGGCACGAGTGAAGCTTTCTTT
CAWSGTSEAFF
>TRBD1|TRBV6-1|TRBJ2-1|NA
TGTGCCAGCAGTGAACACAGGGGGCGCGCGGACCTCAATGAGCAGTTCTTC
CASSEHRGRADLNEQFF
>NA|TRBV7-2|TRBJ1-3|NA
TGTGCCAGCAGCTTTCGACAGGCTGGAAACACCATATATTTT
CASSFRQAGNTIYF
>TRBD1|TRBV30|TRBJ2-7|once
TGTGCCTCCACGACAGGGGGCTTAGGCGAGCAGTACTTC
CASTTGGLGEQYF
>NA|TRBV2|TRBJ1-2|NA
TGTGCCAGCAGTGAAGTGTGGTATACAGGTGGCTACACCTTC
CASSEVWYTGGYTF
>TRBD2|TRBV4-1|TRBJ2-4|NA
TGCGCCAGCAGCCAAGATTTGCGGGAGGGTCTAGCCAAAAACATTCAGTACTTC
CASSQDLREGLAKNIQYF
>NA|TRBV7-9|TRBJ1-4|NA
TGTGCCAGCAGCTTAGGCGGGGTTGACGTTGAAAAACTGTTTTTT
CASSLGGVDVEKLFF
>NA|TRBV5-6|TRBJ2-1|medium-sized
TGTGCCAGCAGCTTACCGGGGACCTCCGATGAGCAGTTCTTC
CASSLPGTSDEQFF
>TRBD2|TRBV11-3|TRBJ2-7|NA
TGTGCCAGCAGCCGCAGACTAGCGGGAGGGCCTCTTCACGAGCAGTACTTC
CASSRRLAGGPLHEQYF
>TRBD1|TRBV28|TRBJ2-7|NA
TGTGCCAGCAGCCACCCCGGGACAGGGGTCGAGCAGTACTTC
CASSHPGTGVEQYF